This passage covers 27 T cell receptor beta chains from one sample sequenced in a study of control samples from healthy donors and cancer patients. The assay was immunoSEQ multiplex PCR, and TCRdb's table has in-frame clones only and misses some. The table includes fewer than 200,000 clones, just over 90% detected once. The material sequenced was blood. The receptor set was obtained from a woman aged 55-69 years in good health.

The CDR3 spells CASSSQGQGAEAFF. CDR3 nucleotide sequence: TGTGCCAGCAGCTCCCAGGGGCAGGGAGCTGAAGCTTTCTTT. J is TRBJ1-1 and V is TRBV5-4; TRBD1 might be the D (6 bases). Germline assignment: CDR1 SGHNT and CDR2 YYREEE (reference sequence). Trimming left V 3 bases short and J 6 bases short, with 15 bases between. The CDR3 covers 14 residues. The full variable domain, rest sourced from reference TRBV5-4 and TRBJ1-1, is ETGVTQSPTHLIKTRGQQVTLRCSSQSGHNTVSWYQQALGQGPQFIFQYYREEENGRGNFPPRFSGLQFPNYSSELNVNALELDDSALYLCASSSQGQGAEAFFGQGTRLTVV.

The chain has TRBV7-2 and TRBJ2-7; 12 bases match TRBD2. After removal of 4 bases from V and 6 bases from J, the junction contained 10 bases not matched to a gene. The germline CDR1 and CDR2 sequences are SGHTA and FQGNSA. This CDR3 has 16 amino acids. CDR3 protein: CASSSRGLAGGGEQYF. The CDR3 DNA sequence: TGTGCCAGCAGCTCCCGGGGACTAGCGGGTGGGGGCGAGCAGTACTTC. Using reference TRBV7-2 and TRBJ2-7 for the parts outside the CDR3, the full variable domain is GAGVSQSPSNKVTEKGKDVELRCDPISGHTALYWYRQSLGQGLEFLIYFQGNSAPDKSGLPSDRFSAERTGGSVSTLTIQRTQQEDSAVYLCASSSRGLAGGGEQYFGPGTRLTVT.

CDR3 region: CATSGGRTGELFF. In nucleotides, the CDR3 is TGTGCCACCAGCGGGGGGCGGACCGGGGAGCTGTTTTTT. This chain links TRBV24-1 with TRBJ2-2; TRBD2 might be the D (7 bases). The germline CDR1 and CDR2 sequences are KGHDR and SFDVKD. V shed 7 bases and J shed 5 bases, with 10 bases lying between them. The CDR3 has 13 amino acids.

The V gene is TRBV4-3, the J gene TRBJ2-5; D assignment may be TRBD1 or TRBD2 (5 bases each). The CDR3 is 17 residues long. The ends were cut back, 1 base at V and 4 bases at J, with 19 bases in the middle. CDR1 LGHNA and CDR2 YSLEER come from the germline V gene. The CDR3 is CASSQVWDEASGETQYF. The DNA for the CDR3 is TGCGCCAGCAGCCAAGTATGGGACGAAGCGTCGGGAGAGACCCAGTACTTC.

The chain employs TRBV7-9 and TRBJ2-1; TRBD2 is a possible D gene (6 bases). Germline V CDR1 and CDR2: SEHNR, FQNEAQ (reference sequence). V lost 3 bases and J 0 bases, leaving 12 bases between the germline ends. CDR3 length equals 16 residues. The CDR3 DNA reads as TGTGCCAGCAGCTTCCGCCCAGCGGGCTCCTACAATGAGCAGTTCTTC. It encodes CASSFRPAGSYNEQFF.

The V call is TRBV12-3 or TRBV12-4, the J call TRBJ2-5; no reliable D call. Trimming removed 1 base at V and 5 bases at J, with 2 bases between. The CDR3 sequence is 11 residues long. The CDR3 reads CASSLGETQYF. The CDR3 nucleotides are TGTGCCAGCAGTTTAGGGGAGACCCAGTACTTC.

V is TRBV10-1 and J is TRBJ2-5, with D perhaps TRBD1 (5 bases). V lost 2 bases and J lost 7, with 11 bases in between. There are 13 residues in the CDR3. Germline assignment: CDR1 WNHNN and CDR2 SYGVQD (reference sequence). CDR3 DNA: TGCGCCAGCAGTGAGGCCGTCCAGGGGACCCAGTACTTC. It specifies CASSEAVQGTQYF.

The rearrangement uses TRBV6-5 and TRBJ1-2; 8 bases line up with TRBD1. The germline gives CDR1 MNHEY, CDR2 SVGAGI. There are 15 residues in the CDR3. The trim removed 4 bases at V and 5 bases at J, leaving 9 bases unmatched. The CDR3 region is CASSSDRDRGYGYTF. The CDR3 nucleotides read TGTGCCAGCAGTTCGGACAGGGATCGGGGGTATGGCTACACCTTC.

J is TRBJ1-4 and V is TRBV6-5; 11 nucleotides agree with TRBD1. The CDR3 spans 15 residues. Unmatched junction bases numbered 8, after V lost 6 bases and J lost 8 bases. Looked up from germline, CDR1 is MNHEY and CDR2 is SVGAGI. The CDR3 region is CASSGTGGFEEKLFF. In DNA form, the CDR3 reads TGTGCCAGCAGCGGGACAGGGGGTTTCGAAGAAAAACTGTTTTTT.

The rearrangement joins TRBV15 to TRBJ2-7; D could derive from TRBD1 or TRBD2 (6 bases each). The CDR3 totals 16 residues. The germline V gene encodes CDR1 LNHNV and CDR2 YYDKDF (reference sequence). V lost 0 bases and J lost 4, with 16 bases in between. The CDR3, as DNA: TGTGCCACCAGCAGAGATCATGGGGGGCTGAGATACGAGCAGTACTTC. This sequence encodes CATSRDHGGLRYEQYF.

Only one count was recorded for this clone. V and J are TRBV4-1 and TRBJ2-1; 9 bases fit TRBD1. From germline, CDR1 is MGHRA and CDR2 YSYEKL. V was pared by 2 bases and J by 5 bases, with 13 bases of the junction left unmatched. CDR3 length equals 18 residues. CDR3 amino acids: CASSQKPLQGASNNEQFF. The CDR3 DNA sequence: TGCGCCAGCAGCCAAAAACCACTACAGGGGGCGAGCAACAATGAGCAGTTCTTC.

This sequence joins TRBV12-3 or TRBV12-4 and TRBJ1-2, with D possibly matching TRBD1 (5 bases). The CDR3 has 13 amino acids. V was cut by 6 bases and J by 8 bases, with 16 bases left in between. The CDR3 loop is CASSPDSTRGYTF. In DNA, the CDR3 is TGTGCCAGCAGCCCTGACAGCACCCGCGGCTACACCTTC.

This clone was seen a few times. The chain links TRBV6-5 to TRBJ2-7; a possible D gene is TRBD1 (5 bases). Germline V gives CDR1 MNHEY, CDR2 SVGAGI. V dropped 5 bases and J dropped 0 bases, with 14 bases sitting between them. The CDR3 sequence is 15 residues long. CDR3: CASSPIRAGSYEQYF. The CDR3 bases are TGTGCCAGCAGTCCCATCAGGGCAGGCTCCTACGAGCAGTACTTC.

J is TRBJ2-5 and V is TRBV12-3 or TRBV12-4, with D possibly TRBD1 on 5 matching bases. The CDR3 extends over 13 amino acids. Trimming pared 2 bases from V and 3 bases from J, leaving 7 bases between. CDR3 coding DNA: TGTGCCAGCAGTTTACACAGGAAAGAGACCCAGTACTTC. This codes for CASSLHRKETQYF.

V usage is TRBV5-4 and J usage is TRBJ2-5, with D perhaps TRBD2 (5 bases). This CDR3 comprises 13 residues. Germline values: CDR1 SGHNT, CDR2 YYREEE (reference sequence). V was pared by 2 bases and J by 5 bases, with 10 bases between. This chain's CDR3 is CASSLRDRETQYF. In DNA form, the CDR3 reads TGTGCCAGCAGCTTACGGGATAGGGAGACCCAGTACTTC. Looking up the rest from reference TRBV5-4 and TRBJ2-5 gives the full variable domain: ETGVTQSPTHLIKTRGQQVTLRCSSQSGHNTVSWYQQALGQGPQFIFQYYREEENGRGNFPPRFSGLQFPNYSSELNVNALELDDSALYLCASSLRDRETQYFGPGTRLLVL.

The chain is built from TRBV5-5 and TRBJ1-3; tentative D call: TRBD1 (6 bases). The CDR3 totals 14 residues. Germline-derived CDR1 and CDR2 are SGHKS and YYEKEE (reference sequence). Trimming removed 6 bases at V and 5 bases at J, with 15 bases between. CDR3 in amino acids: CASTPGTNRNTIYF. CDR3 bases: TGTGCCAGCACCCCAGGGACAAACCGAAACACCATATATTTT. Looking up the rest from reference TRBV5-5 and TRBJ1-3 gives the full variable domain: DAGVTQSPTHLIKTRGQQVTLRCSPISGHKSVSWYQQVLGQGPQFIFQYYEKEERGRGNFPDRFSARQFPNYSSELNVNALLLGDSALYLCASTPGTNRNTIYFGEGSWLTVV.

The rearrangement uses TRBV6-5 and TRBJ2-7, with D possibly matching TRBD1 (6 bases). The CDR3 is 14 residues long. Germline-derived CDR1 and CDR2 are MNHEY and SVGAGI. Deletions cut 5 bases from V and 2 bases from J, with 13 bases between. CDR3 nucleotides: TGTGCCAGCAGTCCCTCCCGGGACACCTACGAGCAGTACTTC. As protein: CASSPSRDTYEQYF.

DNA of the CDR3: TGCGCCAGCAGCCGCTTGACGTCCTTCATCGCCAATGAAAAACTGTTTTTT. It is translated as CASSRLTSFIANEKLFF. The chain employs TRBV4-3 and TRBJ1-4; D uncertain. There are 17 residues in the CDR3. Deletions cut 4 bases from V and 5 bases from J, with 20 bases between. Germline CDR1 reads LGHNA; CDR2 reads YSLEER.

V gene TRBV18 combines with J gene TRBJ1-1, with TRBD1 matching 11 bases. Germline lookup yields CDR1 KGHSH and CDR2 LQKENI. The junction had 8 bases not matched to a gene; V was cut back by 3 bases and J by 5 bases. The CDR3 is 16 residues long. The CDR3 loop is CASSPLGTGGLTEAFF. The CDR3 DNA is TGTGCCAGCTCACCGCTCGGGACAGGGGGATTGACTGAAGCTTTCTTT.

This clone was seen once. The V call is TRBV27, the J call TRBJ1-4; weak D call: TRBD1 (5 bases). The CDR3 has 15 residues. Trimming cost V 4 bases and J 8 bases, with 17 bases left between them. Germline-derived CDR1 and CDR2 are MNHEY and SMNVEV (reference sequence). CDR3 bases: TGTGCCAGCAGTTCCCGCCCGGGGGGAGCAGAAAAACTGTTTTTT. Amino acids: CASSSRPGGAEKLFF. Supplemented by reference TRBV27 and TRBJ1-4, the full variable domain reads EAQVTQNPRYLITVTGKKLTVTCSQNMNHEYMSWYRQDPGLGLRQIYYSMNVEVTDKGDVPEGYKVSRKEKRNFPLILESPSPNQTSLYFCASSSRPGGAEKLFFGSGTQLSVL.

The gene calls are TRBV27 and TRBJ1-4; D is undetermined. Germline-derived CDR1 and CDR2 are MNHEY and SMNVEV (reference sequence). The length of the CDR3 is 18 residues. Trimming stripped 3 bases from V and 3 bases from J, with 20 bases between. The CDR3 nucleotides are TGTGCCAGCAGTTTTTCGGCGTCGCGGGCAGTTCCTAATGAAAAACTGTTTTTT. Translation: CASSFSASRAVPNEKLFF.

The gene calls are TRBV30 and TRBJ2-2; 8 bases align to TRBD1. Germline CDR1 is GTSNPN and CDR2 is SVGIG (reference sequence). The CDR3 is made up of 15 amino acids. With V trimmed by 0 bases and J by 1 base, 1 base remained unmatched. The CDR3 coding sequence is TGTGCCTGGAGTGTCGGACAGGGGAACACCGGGGAGCTGTTTTTT. As protein: CAWSVGQGNTGELFF.

CDR3 nucleotides: TGTGCCAGCAGCCAAAAGGGGGCGACCATGAACACTGAAGCTTTCTTT. Residues: CASSQKGATMNTEAFF. This chain links TRBV7-9 with TRBJ1-1; 7 positions agree with TRBD1. The germline CDR1 and CDR2 sequences are SEHNR and FQNEAQ (reference sequence). V was clipped by 5 bases and J by 0 bases; unmatched bases: 9. The CDR3 runs 16 residues.

The chain has TRBV6-5 and TRBJ2-3; D call uncertain. Trimming removed 8 bases from V and 2 bases from J, with 11 bases in between. The CDR3 is 13 amino acids. The V gene's germline CDR1 is MNHEY and CDR2 SVGAGI. The CDR3 DNA reads TGTGCCAGCTCACGAGCCTTCACAGATACGCAGTATTTT. Its protein is CASSRAFTDTQYF.

The rearrangement links TRBV7-2 to TRBJ1-1; D not certain. Germline V CDR1 and CDR2: SGHTA, FQGNSA. CDR3 length equals 13 residues. The V end lost 5 bases, the J end lost 1 base, and 8 bases lay between the germline ends. Written as DNA, the CDR3 is TGTGCCAGCAGCACTAGTCCGAACACTGAAGCTTTCTTT. The encoded protein is CASSTSPNTEAFF.

The CDR3 is CATSLRGGLGTDTQYF. As DNA, the CDR3 is TGTGCCACCAGTCTCCGGGGGGGCCTAGGCACAGATACGCAGTATTTT. This chain links TRBV15 with TRBJ2-3; 8 bases agree with TRBD2. V shed 6 bases and J 1 base; nucleotides not matched to a gene: 9. In germline, CDR1 is LNHNV, CDR2 YYDKDF (reference sequence). This CDR3 is 16 amino acids long.

The rearrangement uses TRBV7-8 and TRBJ2-7; 9 bases are shared with TRBD1. From germline, CDR1 is SGHVS and CDR2 FQNEAQ. This CDR3 is 16 amino acids long. The V and J ends lost 2 bases and 0 bases, in that order; junction bases with no gene match: 5. The CDR3 sequence: CASSLRQGGDSYEQYF. The CDR3 DNA sequence: TGTGCCAGCAGCTTACGACAGGGGGGGGACTCCTACGAGCAGTACTTC.